Listed here are 12 T cell receptor beta chains from one sample, sequenced in a study of blood T cell repertoires in COVID-19. Sequencing used immunoSEQ multiplex PCR; TCRdb keeps in-frame clones, though not all of them. In the table there are under 200,000 clones, more than 75% of which are singletons. Sequencing was carried out using peripheral blood. The receptor source for this set is a woman aged 55-70 years with COVID-19, enrolled during active disease.

This chain connects TRBV5-6 to TRBJ1-5; TRBD1 matches 7 bases. Germline V gene lookup returns CDR1 SGHDT and CDR2 YYEEEE. V lost 4 bases, J lost 5 bases, and 12 bases stayed unmatched. This CDR3 region has 16 residues. The CDR3: CASSRWTGFGYQPQHF. The CDR3 coding sequence is TGTGCCAGCAGCCGTTGGACAGGCTTTGGGTATCAGCCCCAGCATTTT. The full variable domain, completed using reference TRBV5-6 and TRBJ1-5, is DAGVTQSPTHLIKTRGQQVTLRCSPKSGHDTVSWYQQALGQGPQFIFQYYEEEERQRGNFPDRFSGHQFPNYSSELNVNALLLGDSALYLCASSRWTGFGYQPQHFGDGTRLSIL.

The chain recombines TRBV12-3 or TRBV12-4 with TRBJ1-5, with TRBD1 identical over 9 bases. This CDR3 has 13 amino acids. V was clipped by 6 bases and J by 7 bases; unmatched bases: 4. The CDR3 DNA reads as TGTGCCAGCAGGGGACAGGGATGGCAGCCCCAGCATTTT. Protein: CASRGQGWQPQHF.

The chain links TRBV6-2 or TRBV6-3 to TRBJ2-5; unclear D gene. Trimming pared 2 bases from V and 2 bases from J, leaving 9 bases between. CDR1 and CDR2 from the germline V gene are MNHEY and SVGEGT. The CDR3 loop spans 14 amino acids. The chain's CDR3 is CASSYEYSQETQYF. Here the CDR3 DNA reads TGTGCCAGCAGTTACGAGTACAGTCAAGAGACCCAGTACTTC.

This chain connects TRBV7-2 to TRBJ2-5, with 8 positions matching TRBD1. The junction had 5 bases not matched to a gene; V was cut back by 6 bases and J by 2 bases. Germline CDR1 and CDR2: SGHTA and FQGNSA. The CDR3 runs to 14 residues. The CDR3 sequence: CASSPGQGQETQYF. The DNA for the CDR3 is TGTGCCAGCAGTCCTGGACAGGGACAAGAGACCCAGTACTTC.

The chain carries TRBV6-4 and TRBJ1-3, with D possibly matching TRBD1 (5 bases). The CDR3 is made up of 15 amino acids. Germline CDR1 and CDR2: MRHNA and SNTAGT. Trimming shortened V by 10 bases and J by 1 base, and 17 bases separated the two germline ends. The DNA for the CDR3 is TGTGCCAAGGCGGGGGGTTCCTCTTCTGGAAACACCATATATTTT. It encodes CAKAGGSSSGNTIYF.

This clone was detected once. This sequence joins TRBV28 and TRBJ1-5; 10 positions match TRBD1. CDR3 size: 14 residues. The J segment lost 6 bases and the V segment lost 3 bases, leaving 2 bases of the junction unmatched. Germline CDR1 is MDHEN and CDR2 is SYDVKM. CDR3 amino acids: CASSFGTGVQPQHF. CDR3 sequence (DNA): TGTGCCAGCAGTTTCGGGACAGGGGTTCAGCCCCAGCATTTT.

V and J are TRBV11-2 and TRBJ1-2; D is unresolved. CDR3 length equals 16 residues. The V end was cut by 1 base, the J end by 4 bases, with 16 bases between. Germline CDR1 SGHAT, CDR2 FQNNGV. The CDR3 reads CASSLGLAQAGYGYTF. The CDR3 region has the DNA TGTGCCAGCAGCTTAGGTCTAGCTCAAGCTGGCTATGGCTACACCTTC.

This CDR3 reads CASSAGTGTGNEQFF. The CDR3 DNA reads TGTGCCAGCAGTGCCGGGACAGGGACGGGGAATGAGCAGTTCTTC. The rearrangement uses TRBV6-2 or TRBV6-3 and TRBJ2-1; 9 positions agree with TRBD1. Germline lookup yields CDR1 MNHEY and CDR2 SVGEGT. The length of the CDR3 is 15 residues. J lost 7 bases, V lost 5 bases, and 9 bases had no gene match.

V is TRBV9 and J is TRBJ1-5, with D perhaps matching TRBD1 (6 bases). There are 14 residues in the CDR3. CDR1 and CDR2 from the germline V gene are SGDLS and YYNGEE. Between the trimmed V and J ends, which lost 4 bases and 3 bases, there was a span of 11 bases. CDR3: CASSPDSHNQPQHF. CDR3 DNA: TGTGCCAGCAGCCCGGACAGCCACAATCAGCCCCAGCATTTT.

This clone was counted a single time. This chain joins TRBV19 and TRBJ2-2; 7 bases match TRBD2. Germline values: CDR1 LNHDA, CDR2 SQIVND (reference sequence). V lost 8 bases to trimming and J lost 5 bases; unmatched junction nucleotides: 11. This CDR3 is 15 amino acids long. CDR3 DNA sequence: TGTGCCAGTTCCACAGCGGGAAAACGTACCGGGGAGCTGTTTTTT. Residues: CASSTAGKRTGELFF.

In its sample, this clone was seen once. The V and J genes are TRBV6-1 and TRBJ1-4, with D possibly matching TRBD1 (6 bases). V was cut by 0 bases and J by 7 bases, with 12 bases left in between. The CDR3 runs 15 residues. CDR1 and CDR2 from the germline V gene are MNHNS and SASEGT. The chain's CDR3 is CASSEAGGLGEKLFF. As DNA, the CDR3 is TGTGCCAGCAGTGAAGCAGGGGGTTTGGGTGAAAAACTGTTTTTT.

The V call is TRBV6-1, the J call TRBJ2-1, with D possibly matching TRBD1 (5 bases). Trimming removed 4 bases from V and 9 bases from J, with 28 bases in between. Germline V gene data show CDR1 as MNHNS and CDR2 as SASEGT. The CDR3 extends over 18 amino acids. The CDR3 here is CASSGVVGRARAFGEQFF. Here the CDR3 DNA reads TGTGCCAGCAGTGGAGTTGTGGGTCGGGCCAGGGCCTTCGGTGAGCAGTTCTTC.